A selection of T cell receptor beta chains follows, all from one sample in a study of cytomegalovirus exposure and HLA in healthy donors. Sequencing used immunoSEQ multiplex PCR; TCRdb keeps in-frame clones, though not all of them. This repertoire shows about 140,000 clones, about three quarters found once; its top ten account for around 1.2%. The sequenced sample was PBMCs. These receptors were collected from a woman between 40 and 55 years old in good health and CMV-seronegative. The CDR3 runs from the conserved cysteine through the conserved F or W. D genes are given only for firm matches. A row's size may be missing; if present it is once, few, many or a size class.

TRBV9,TRBJ1-2,NA,TRBD1,CASSVDTGAYYGYTF,TGTGCCAGCAGCGTAGATACAGGGGCATACTATGGCTACACCTTC
TRBV6-5,TRBJ2-7,few,TRBD2,CASKTSGTYEQYF,TGTGCCAGCAAAACTAGCGGGACCTACGAGCAGTACTTC
TRBV9,TRBJ2-6,once,TRBD1,CASSPSTGGASGANVLTF,TGTGCCAGCAGCCCTTCGACAGGGGGCGCATCTGGGGCCAACGTCCTGACTTTC
TRBV5-4,TRBJ1-1,few,NA,CASNTQAMNTEAFF,TGTGCCAGCAATACACAGGCCATGAACACTGAAGCTTTCTTT
TRBV19,TRBJ2-3,NA,NA,CASSIRRSNTDTQYF,TGTGCCAGTAGTATTAGGAGGAGTAACACAGATACGCAGTATTTT
TRBV4-1,TRBJ2-1,NA,NA,CASRGQSTEQFF,TGCGCCAGCAGAGGCCAATCGACAGAGCAGTTCTTC
TRBV7-9,TRBJ2-3,NA,NA,CASWASRTDTQYF,TGTGCCAGCTGGGCATCTCGCACAGATACGCAGTATTTT
TRBV7-9,TRBJ1-1,NA,NA,CASSRIEAFF,TGTGCCAGCAGCCGTATTGAAGCTTTCTTT
TRBV7-9,TRBJ1-2,NA,TRBD1,CASSSVGTGNYGYTF,TGTGCCAGCAGCTCCGTCGGGACAGGGAACTATGGCTACACCTTC
TRBV2,TRBJ2-6,many,TRBD2,CASRLERGSSGANVLTF,TGTGCCAGCAGACTAGAGCGGGGATCCTCTGGGGCCAACGTCCTGACTTTC
TRBV29-1,TRBJ1-3,NA,TRBD1,CSVEAGGVGNTIYF,TGCAGCGTTGAAGCAGGGGGCGTTGGAAACACCATATATTTT
TRBV29-1,TRBJ1-1,few,NA,CSVDGLSTEAFF,TGCAGCGTTGATGGACTTTCCACTGAAGCTTTCTTT
TRBV15,TRBJ1-2,NA,TRBD1,CATSREDRAPYGYTF,TGTGCCACCAGCAGAGAGGACAGGGCCCCCTATGGCTACACCTTC
TRBV28,TRBJ2-2,NA,NA,CASSFMGGPTENTGELFF,TGTGCCAGCAGTTTCATGGGGGGACCCACGGAGAACACCGGGGAGCTGTTTTTT
TRBV19,TRBJ2-2,NA,NA,CASSVARNTGELFF,TGTGCCAGTAGTGTGGCCAGGAACACCGGGGAGCTGTTTTTT
TRBV6-5,TRBJ1-2,few,NA,CASSAAGANYGYTF,TGTGCCAGCAGTGCGGCGGGGGCTAACTATGGCTACACCTTC
TRBV5-1,TRBJ1-1,NA,NA,CASSFIRGTRGLNTEAFF,TGCGCCAGCAGCTTCATACGAGGCACGCGGGGGTTGAACACTGAAGCTTTCTTT
TRBV7-9,TRBJ1-2,NA,NA,CASSLAPRSTSNYGYTF,TGTGCCAGCAGCTTAGCTCCGAGATCCACCTCTAACTATGGCTACACCTTC
TRBV4-1,TRBJ2-7,NA,NA,CASSQDPQDEQYF,TGCGCCAGCAGCCAAGATCCGCAGGACGAGCAGTACTTC
TRBV29-1,TRBJ1-1,NA,NA,CSVGDPGRAEAFF,TGCAGCGTTGGGGACCCGGGGAGGGCTGAAGCTTTCTTT
TRBV7-9,TRBJ1-1,NA,NA,CSSSATTGREAFF,TGTTCCAGCAGCGCAACTACCGGGAGAGAAGCTTTCTTT
TRBV4-2,TRBJ2-1,NA,TRBD2,CASSQDLLAGSYNEQFF,TGTGCCAGCAGCCAAGATCTTCTAGCGGGGTCTTACAATGAGCAGTTCTTC
TRBV19,TRBJ2-6,NA,TRBD1,CASSADTGAGANVLTF,TGTGCCAGTAGTGCGGACACAGGGGCTGGGGCCAACGTCCTGACTTTC
TRBV29-1,TRBJ1-1,NA,NA,CSADRSTNTEAFF,TGCAGCGCTGACAGGTCTACGAACACTGAAGCTTTCTTT
TRBV2,TRBJ1-1,NA,NA,CASSKDRGNTEAFF,TGTGCCAGCAGTAAGGACAGAGGGAACACTGAAGCTTTCTTT
TRBV18,TRBJ1-1,NA,NA,CASSPEGRTEAFF,TGTGCCAGCTCACCAGAGGGTCGTACTGAAGCTTTCTTT
TRBV13,TRBJ2-2,once,TRBD1,CASSGTGTGELFF,TGTGCCAGCAGCGGGACAGGGACCGGGGAGCTGTTTTTT
TRBV28,TRBJ2-1,NA,NA,CASSLTLRQGTYNEQFF,TGTGCCAGCAGTTTAACTCTCCGGCAGGGCACCTACAATGAGCAGTTCTTC
TRBV5-4,TRBJ2-2,once,TRBD2,CASSWGGTGELFF,TGTGCCAGCAGCTGGGGGGGAACCGGGGAGCTGTTTTTT
TRBV2,TRBJ1-2,NA,TRBD1,CASSWSGTGVDGYTF,TGTGCCAGCAGCTGGTCCGGGACAGGGGTCGATGGCTACACCTTC
TRBV6-1,TRBJ2-2,NA,NA,CASSEERLYAGELFF,TGTGCCAGCAGTGAAGAGCGGCTGTACGCCGGGGAGCTGTTTTTT
TRBV19,TRBJ2-5,NA,NA,CASSIKLLQETQYF,TGTGCCAGTAGTATTAAACTCCTCCAAGAGACCCAGTACTTC
TRBV9,TRBJ2-3,NA,TRBD2,CASSVGTGLAGQYF,TGTGCCAGCAGCGTAGGAACCGGTCTAGCGGGGCAGTATTTT
TRBV6-1,TRBJ1-5,NA,TRBD1,CASSGGTGVSPQHF,TGTGCCAGCAGTGGAGGGACAGGGGTTTCTCCCCAGCATTTT
TRBV6-5,TRBJ1-2,NA,TRBD1,CASIGTGIRGYTF,TGTGCCAGCATAGGGACAGGCATACGTGGCTACACCTTC
TRBV29-1,TRBJ2-3,NA,TRBD2,CSVAGVFADTQYF,TGCAGCGTAGCGGGGGTTTTCGCAGATACGCAGTATTTT
TRBV18,TRBJ2-1,NA,NA,CASSPALSWYNEQFF,TGTGCCAGCTCACCAGCGTTATCCTGGTACAATGAGCAGTTCTTC
TRBV10-3,TRBJ1-6,NA,NA,CAISEPGYRVDSSSYNSPLHF,TGTGCCATCAGTGAGCCGGGCTACCGAGTGGACAGTAGCTCCTATAATTCACCCCTCCACTTT
TRBV7-9,TRBJ1-6,NA,NA,CASSLQGTLNSPLHF,TGTGCCAGCAGCTTACAGGGGACCCTTAATTCACCCCTCCACTTT
TRBV15,TRBJ2-5,few,TRBD1,CATSTGQGGETQYF,TGTGCCACCAGCACTGGACAGGGGGGAGAGACCCAGTACTTC
TRBV7-2,TRBJ1-2,NA,TRBD1,CASSLDRVYGYTF,TGTGCCAGCAGCCTCGACAGGGTGTATGGCTACACCTTC
TRBV5-1,TRBJ2-2,many,TRBD1,CASREEGQGYTGELFF,TGCGCCAGCAGGGAGGAGGGACAGGGATACACCGGGGAGCTGTTTTTT
TRBV5-6,TRBJ2-1,NA,TRBD2,CASSFKSGGAYNEQFF,TGTGCCAGCAGCTTTAAGAGCGGGGGAGCGTACAATGAGCAGTTCTTC
TRBV19,TRBJ1-5,NA,TRBD1,CASRTGTGGLNQPQHF,TGTGCCAGTAGAACCGGGACAGGGGGCCTCAATCAGCCCCAGCATTTT
TRBV2,TRBJ1-4,NA,NA,CASLPQSGVNEKLFF,TGTGCCAGCTTACCCCAGTCCGGGGTTAATGAAAAACTGTTTTTT
TRBV7-9,TRBJ1-5,NA,NA,CASSSGYSNQPQHF,TGTGCCAGCAGTTCAGGATATAGCAATCAGCCCCAGCATTTT
TRBV6-5,TRBJ1-3,NA,NA,CASSYAGEGYGNTIYF,TGTGCCAGCAGTTACGCCGGGGAGGGGTACGGAAACACCATATATTTT